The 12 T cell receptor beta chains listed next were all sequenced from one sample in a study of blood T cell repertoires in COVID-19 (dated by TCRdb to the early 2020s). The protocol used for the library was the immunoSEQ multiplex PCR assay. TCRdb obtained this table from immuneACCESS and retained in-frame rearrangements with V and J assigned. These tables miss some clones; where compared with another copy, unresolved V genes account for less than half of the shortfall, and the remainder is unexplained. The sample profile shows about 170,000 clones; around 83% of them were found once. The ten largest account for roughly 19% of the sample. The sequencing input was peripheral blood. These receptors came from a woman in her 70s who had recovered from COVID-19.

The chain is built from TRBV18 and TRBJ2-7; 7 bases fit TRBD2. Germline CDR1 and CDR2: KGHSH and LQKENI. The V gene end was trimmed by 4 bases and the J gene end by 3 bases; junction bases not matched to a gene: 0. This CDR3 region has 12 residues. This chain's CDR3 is CASSRGSYEQYF. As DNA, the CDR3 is TGTGCCAGCTCACGCGGGAGCTACGAGCAGTACTTC.

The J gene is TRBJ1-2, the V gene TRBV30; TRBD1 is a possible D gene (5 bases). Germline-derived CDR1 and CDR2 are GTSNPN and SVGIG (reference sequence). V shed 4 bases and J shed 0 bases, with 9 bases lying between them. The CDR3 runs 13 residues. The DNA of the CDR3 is TGTGCCTGGACGCCACAGGCTAACTATGGCTACACCTTC. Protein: CAWTPQANYGYTF.

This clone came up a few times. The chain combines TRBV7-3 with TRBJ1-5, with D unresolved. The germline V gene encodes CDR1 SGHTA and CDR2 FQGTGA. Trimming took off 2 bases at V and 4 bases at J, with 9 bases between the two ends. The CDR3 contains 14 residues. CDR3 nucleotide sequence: TGTGCCAGCAGCTTACCGCGGGCAAATCAGCCCCAGCATTTT. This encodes CASSLPRANQPQHF.

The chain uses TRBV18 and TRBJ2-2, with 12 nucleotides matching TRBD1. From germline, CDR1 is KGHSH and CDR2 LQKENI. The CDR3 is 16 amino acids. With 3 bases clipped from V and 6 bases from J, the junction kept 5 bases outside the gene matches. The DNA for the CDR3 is TGTGCCAGCTCACCCCGGGGACAGGGGGCGGCCGGGGAGCTGTTTTTT. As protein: CASSPRGQGAAGELFF. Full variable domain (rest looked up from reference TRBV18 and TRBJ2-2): NAGVMQNPRHLVRRRGQEARLRCSPMKGHSHVYWYRQLPEEGLKFMVYLQKENIIDESGMPKERFSAEFPKEGPSILRIQQVVRGDSAAYFCASSPRGQGAAGELFFGEGSRLTVL.

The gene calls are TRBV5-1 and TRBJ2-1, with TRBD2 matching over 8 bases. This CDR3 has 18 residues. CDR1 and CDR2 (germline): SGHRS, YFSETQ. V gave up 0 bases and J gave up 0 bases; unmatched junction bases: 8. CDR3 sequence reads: CASSLAPTSESSYNEQFF. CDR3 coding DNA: TGCGCCAGCAGCTTGGCCCCGACTAGCGAGAGCTCCTACAATGAGCAGTTCTTC.

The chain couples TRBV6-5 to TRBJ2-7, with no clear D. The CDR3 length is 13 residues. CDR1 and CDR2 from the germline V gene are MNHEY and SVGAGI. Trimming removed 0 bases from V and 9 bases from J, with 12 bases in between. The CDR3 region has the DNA TGTGCCAGCAGTTACTCGCCCCAGATGTCGCAGTACTTC. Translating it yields CASSYSPQMSQYF.

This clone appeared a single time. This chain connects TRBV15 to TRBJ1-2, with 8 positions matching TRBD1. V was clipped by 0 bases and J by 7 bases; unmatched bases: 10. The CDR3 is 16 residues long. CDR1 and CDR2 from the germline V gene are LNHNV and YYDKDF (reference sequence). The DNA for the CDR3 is TGTGCCACCAGCAGAGATCGAAACAGGGGGTCTAGTGGCTACACCTTC. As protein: CATSRDRNRGSSGYTF.

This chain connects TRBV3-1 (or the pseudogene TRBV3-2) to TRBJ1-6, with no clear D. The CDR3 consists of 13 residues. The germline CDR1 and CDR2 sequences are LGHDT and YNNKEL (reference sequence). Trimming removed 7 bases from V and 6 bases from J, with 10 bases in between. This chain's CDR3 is CASTMAVNSPLHF. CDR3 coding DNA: TGTGCCAGCACTATGGCGGTTAATTCACCCCTCCACTTT.

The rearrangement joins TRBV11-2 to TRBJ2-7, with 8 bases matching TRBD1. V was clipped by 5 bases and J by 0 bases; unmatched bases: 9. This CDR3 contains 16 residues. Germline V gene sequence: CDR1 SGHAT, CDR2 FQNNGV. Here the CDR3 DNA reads TGTGCCAGCAGCCCCCGACCAGGGGGCTCCTCCTACGAGCAGTACTTC. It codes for CASSPRPGGSSYEQYF. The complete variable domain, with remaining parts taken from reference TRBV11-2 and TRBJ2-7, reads EAGVAQSPRYKIIEKRQSVAFWCNPISGHATLYWYQQILGQGPKLLIQFQNNGVVDDSQLPKDRFSAERLKGVDSTLKIQPAKLEDSAVYLCASSPRPGGSSYEQYFGPGTRLTVT.

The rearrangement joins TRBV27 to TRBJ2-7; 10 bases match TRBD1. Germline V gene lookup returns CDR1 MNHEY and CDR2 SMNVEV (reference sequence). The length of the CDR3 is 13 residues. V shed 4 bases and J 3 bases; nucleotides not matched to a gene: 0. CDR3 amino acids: CASSWDRGYEQYF. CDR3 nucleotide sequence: TGTGCCAGCAGTTGGGACAGGGGCTACGAGCAGTACTTC.

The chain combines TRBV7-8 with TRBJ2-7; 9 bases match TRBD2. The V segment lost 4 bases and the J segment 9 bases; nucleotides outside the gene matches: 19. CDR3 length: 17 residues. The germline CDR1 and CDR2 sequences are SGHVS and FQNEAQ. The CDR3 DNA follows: TGTGCCAGCAGCTCCCGAGGTGGTAGCGGGAGTGCCCCGGGGCAGTACTTC. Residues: CASSSRGGSGSAPGQYF.

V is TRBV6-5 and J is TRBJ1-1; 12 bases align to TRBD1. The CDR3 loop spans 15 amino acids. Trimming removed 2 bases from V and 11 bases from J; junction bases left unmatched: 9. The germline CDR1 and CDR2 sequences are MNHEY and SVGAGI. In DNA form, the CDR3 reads TGTGCCAGCAGTTACCCCGGGACAGGGGGCCCATGGGCTTTCTTT. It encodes CASSYPGTGGPWAFF.